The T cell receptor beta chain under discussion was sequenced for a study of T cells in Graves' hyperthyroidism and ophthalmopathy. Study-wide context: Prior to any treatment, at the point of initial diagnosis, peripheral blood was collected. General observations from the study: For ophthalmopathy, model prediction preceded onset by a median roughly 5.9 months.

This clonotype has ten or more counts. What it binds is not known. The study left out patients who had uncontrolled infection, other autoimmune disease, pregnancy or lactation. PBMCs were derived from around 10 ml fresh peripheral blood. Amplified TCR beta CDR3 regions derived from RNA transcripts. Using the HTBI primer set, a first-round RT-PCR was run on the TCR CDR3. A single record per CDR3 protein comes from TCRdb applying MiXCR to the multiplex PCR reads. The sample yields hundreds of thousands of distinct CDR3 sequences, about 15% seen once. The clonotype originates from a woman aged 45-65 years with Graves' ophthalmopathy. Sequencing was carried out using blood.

CDR3 residues: CASSEPQMYYGELFF. As DNA, the CDR3 is TGTGCCAGCAGTGAACCACAGATGTATTACGGGGAGCTGTTTTTT. The chain couples TRBV2 to TRBJ2-2; D is uncertain. The CDR3 spans 15 residues. The germline V and J ends were trimmed by 2 bases and 7 bases, with 14 bases remaining between them. Germline V gene data show CDR1 as SNHLY and CDR2 as FYNNEI.